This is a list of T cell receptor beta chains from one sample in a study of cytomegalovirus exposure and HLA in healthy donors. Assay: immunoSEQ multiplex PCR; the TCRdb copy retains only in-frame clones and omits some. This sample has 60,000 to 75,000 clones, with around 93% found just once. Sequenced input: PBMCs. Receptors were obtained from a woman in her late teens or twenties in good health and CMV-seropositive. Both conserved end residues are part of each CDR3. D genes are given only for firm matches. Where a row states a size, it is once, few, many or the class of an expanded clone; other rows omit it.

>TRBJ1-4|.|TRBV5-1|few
TGCGCCAGCAGCTTGGGGGGGCGTAATGAAAAACTGTTTTTT
CASSLGGRNEKLFF
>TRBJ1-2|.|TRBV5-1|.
TGCGCCAGCAGCCTCGACAGCGTCGGCTACACCTTC
CASSLDSVGYTF
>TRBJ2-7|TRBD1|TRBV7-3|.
TGTGCCAGCAGCCTTACAGGGGGAAGTACCCTCTACGAGCAGTACTTC
CASSLTGGSTLYEQYF
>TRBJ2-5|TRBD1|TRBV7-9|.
TGTGCCAGCAGCTCGAGTGGGACAGCTCAAGAGACCCAGTACTTC
CASSSSGTAQETQYF
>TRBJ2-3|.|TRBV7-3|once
TGTGCCAGCAGCTTAATGGCCTCAGGTACGCAGTATTTT
CASSLMASGTQYF
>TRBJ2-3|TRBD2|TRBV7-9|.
TGTGCCAGCAGCTTATCCGGGAGGGACACAGATACGCAGTATTTT
CASSLSGRDTDTQYF
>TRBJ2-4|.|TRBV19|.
TGTGCCAGTAGTAGCAGGGGAAACATTCAGTACTTC
CASSSRGNIQYF
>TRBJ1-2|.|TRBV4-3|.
TGCGCCAGCAGCCAAAACAGGGCCGGGGGGGGCTACACCTTC
CASSQNRAGGGYTF
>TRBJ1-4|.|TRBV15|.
TGTGCCATTCTCCGTCGGGGAAATGAGAGCAATGAAAAACTGTTTTTT
CAILRRGNESNEKLFF
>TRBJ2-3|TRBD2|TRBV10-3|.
TGTGCCATCAGTGAGTCGCCTAGCGGGGGGCAGTATTTT
CAISESPSGGQYF
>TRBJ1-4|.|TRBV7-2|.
TGTGCCAGCAGCCCAGGTTCGACAGGACGTTTACTGTTTTTT
CASSPGSTGRLLFF
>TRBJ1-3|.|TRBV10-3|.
TGTGCCATCAGTGACAGGAGGAGAAACACCATATATTTT
CAISDRRRNTIYF
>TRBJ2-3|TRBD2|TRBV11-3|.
TGTGCCAGCAGCTTAGGACTAGCAAGTGCAGATACGCAGTATTTT
CASSLGLASADTQYF
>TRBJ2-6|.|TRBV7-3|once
TGTGCCAGCAGCTTAAATCGAGTCTCTGGGGCCAACGTCCTGACTTTC
CASSLNRVSGANVLTF
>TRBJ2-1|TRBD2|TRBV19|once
TGTGCCAGTAGTATAGATCAGCGGGGGGGCCTCTATGAGCAGTTCTTC
CASSIDQRGGLYEQFF
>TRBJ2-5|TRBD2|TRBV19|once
TGTGCCAGTAGTTTGGGACTAGCGGGGGGAGAGACCCAGTACTTC
CASSLGLAGGETQYF
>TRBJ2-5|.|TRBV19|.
TGTGCCAGTAACCTAGACCCAGACCAAGAGACCCAGTACTTC
CASNLDPDQETQYF
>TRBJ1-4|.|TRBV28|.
TGTGCCAGCAGCCCTCCGGCGACAGAAAAACTGTTTTTT
CASSPPATEKLFF
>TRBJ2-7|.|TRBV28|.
TGTGCCACCATCGGGGGTTCCTACGAGCAGTACTTC
CATIGGSYEQYF
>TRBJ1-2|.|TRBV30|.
TGTGCCTGGAGTGTGACTAGCAGGGAACACGGCTACACCTTC
CAWSVTSREHGYTF